A selection of T cell receptor beta chains follows, all from one sample in a study of cytomegalovirus exposure and HLA in healthy donors. The method was immunoSEQ multiplex PCR; TCRdb's version includes in-frame clones alone and lacks a portion of them. The repertoire holds 200,000 or so clones, with around 70% as singletons. The sequenced material came from PBMCs. These TCRs come from a middle-aged man in good health and CMV-seropositive. Each CDR3 is given with its conserved first and last residue. The D gene is left open where the match is weak. A row's size may be missing; if present it is once, few, many or a size class.

length,size,D,J,V,CDR3,DNA
15,NA,TRBD1,TRBJ1-5,TRBV18,CASSLGTDSNQPQHF,TGTGCCAGCTCACTCGGGACAGACAGCAATCAGCCCCAGCATTTT
14,few,TRBD1,TRBJ1-1,TRBV6-5,CASSWTGGYTEAFF,TGTGCCAGCAGTTGGACAGGGGGTTACACTGAAGCTTTCTTT
15,NA,NA,TRBJ1-1,TRBV27,CASSLFGGRNSEAFF,TGTGCCAGCAGTTTATTCGGGGGGAGGAACTCTGAAGCTTTCTTT
16,NA,NA,TRBJ2-1,TRBV21-1,CASSASGTGAGNEQFF,TGTGCCAGCAGCGCCTCCGGGACAGGGGCGGGCAATGAGCAGTTCTTC
15,NA,NA,TRBJ2-3,TRBV25-1,CASSKQVSSTDTQYF,TGTGCCAGCAGTAAACAGGTCTCAAGCACAGATACGCAGTATTTT
15,once,NA,TRBJ1-4,TRBV28,CASGTPGKGGEKLFF,TGTGCCAGCGGGACACCGGGAAAGGGAGGGGAAAAACTGTTTTTT
14,NA,NA,TRBJ2-7,TRBV27,CASSLNKIPYEQYF,TGTGCCAGCAGTTTAAACAAGATCCCCTACGAGCAGTACTTC
15,NA,NA,TRBJ1-4,TRBV6-1,CASSEAGRVGEKLFF,TGTGCCAGCAGTGAAGCAGGCAGGGTAGGCGAAAAACTGTTTTTT
16,NA,NA,TRBJ1-1,TRBV14,CASSQDFGGGSSEAFF,TGTGCCAGCAGCCAAGATTTCGGGGGGGGGTCGAGTGAAGCTTTCTTT
13,NA,NA,TRBJ2-7,TRBV6-6,CASSYGTIYEQYF,TGTGCCAGCAGTTACGGCACTATCTACGAGCAGTACTTC
15,NA,NA,TRBJ2-6,TRBV15,CATSRGGSGANVLTF,TGTGCCACCAGCAGAGGAGGCTCTGGGGCCAACGTCCTGACTTTC
13,NA,NA,TRBJ1-5,TRBV29-1,CSVGGNSNQPQHF,TGCAGCGTGGGGGGTAATAGCAATCAGCCCCAGCATTTT
15,NA,NA,TRBJ2-7,TRBV27,CASSLFPGTSYEQYF,TGTGCCAGCAGCCTATTCCCCGGGACATCCTACGAGCAGTACTTC
12,NA,NA,TRBJ2-2,TRBV18,CASSPYSGELFF,TGTGCCAGCTCGCCCTATTCCGGGGAGCTGTTTTTT
13,NA,NA,TRBJ2-5,TRBV28,CASNRRGSQAQYF,TGTGCCAGTAACCGCCGAGGGTCCCAGGCCCAGTACTTC
14,NA,TRBD1,TRBJ1-4,TRBV6-5,CASSRTGNDEKLFF,TGTGCCAGCAGCCGGACAGGGAACGACGAAAAACTGTTTTTT
14,few,TRBD1,TRBJ2-5,TRBV25-1,CASSDFGTEETQYF,TGTGCCAGCAGTGATTTTGGGACAGAAGAGACCCAGTACTTC
16,once,NA,TRBJ1-5,TRBV19,CASSLRRDYGNQPQHF,TGTGCCAGTAGCCTAAGGAGGGATTACGGCAATCAGCCCCAGCATTTT
17,NA,TRBD2,TRBJ2-2,TRBV4-2,CASSQGLAGGNTGELFF,TGTGCCAGCAGCCAAGGACTAGCGGGGGGTAACACCGGGGAGCTGTTTTTT
15,NA,NA,TRBJ2-5,TRBV2,CASALGGAGQETQYF,TGTGCCAGCGCCTTGGGGGGAGCGGGCCAAGAGACCCAGTACTTC
16,NA,NA,TRBJ1-4,TRBV13,CASSSLHGGLGEKLFF,TGTGCCAGCAGCTCACTCCACGGCGGGTTAGGTGAAAAACTGTTTTTT
12,NA,NA,TRBJ1-1,TRBV23-1,CASRTWKGAAFF,TGCGCCAGTCGGACCTGGAAAGGGGCAGCTTTCTTT
14,NA,NA,TRBJ2-7,TRBV7-9,CASSLGGGPYEQYF,TGTGCCAGCAGCTTAGGTGGAGGTCCCTACGAGCAGTACTTC
15,NA,NA,TRBJ2-1,TRBV27,CASSRSYGSYNEQFF,TGTGCCAGCAGTCGGAGTTATGGATCCTACAATGAGCAGTTCTTC
12,NA,NA,TRBJ1-5,TRBV28,CGVRTLNQPQHF,TGTGGAGTTCGCACCCTTAATCAGCCCCAGCATTTT
18,NA,TRBD2,TRBJ2-5,TRBV11-2,CASSSTPWTSRSQETQYF,TGTGCCAGCAGCTCGACCCCGTGGACTAGTAGGAGCCAAGAGACCCAGTACTTC
15,once,NA,TRBJ2-7,TRBV28,CASSILTGGSYEQYF,TGTGCCAGCAGTATTCTCACAGGTGGCTCCTACGAGCAGTACTTC
13,NA,NA,TRBJ1-1,TRBV7-2,CASSPGGNTEAFF,TGTGCCAGCAGCCCGGGGGGGAACACTGAAGCTTTCTTT
15,NA,NA,TRBJ2-5,TRBV4-3,CASSPRQLRGETQYF,TGCGCCAGCAGCCCGCGTCAACTGAGAGGAGAGACCCAGTACTTC
12,NA,NA,TRBJ2-1,TRBV6-5,CASSYTGDEQFF,TGTGCCAGCAGTTATACGGGAGATGAGCAGTTCTTC
14,NA,TRBD1,TRBJ1-1,TRBV6-5,CASSSQGPDAEAFF,TGTGCCAGCAGTTCACAGGGGCCCGACGCTGAAGCTTTCTTT
14,NA,NA,TRBJ2-1,TRBV11-3,CASSPTRTEGEQFF,TGTGCCAGCAGCCCTACCCGAACGGAGGGTGAGCAGTTCTTC
15,NA,TRBD1,TRBJ1-5,TRBV28,CASLRGTGKGQPQHF,TGTGCCAGCCTCCGGGGGACAGGGAAGGGGCAGCCCCAGCATTTT
14,few,NA,TRBJ2-7,TRBV2,CASSLGRGAYEQYF,TGTGCCAGCAGCCTGGGGCGGGGCGCCTACGAGCAGTACTTC
14,NA,NA,TRBJ1-2,TRBV9,CASSVKEVTEGYTF,TGTGCCAGCAGCGTAAAAGAGGTGACGGAGGGCTACACCTTC